This T cell receptor (beta chain) was sequenced for a study of T cell changes during pregnancy in multiple sclerosis. From germline, CDR1 is SGHKS and CDR2 YYEKEE (reference sequence). With 0 bases removed from V and 1 base from J, the gap between germline ends came to 8 bases. The CDR3 spans 14 residues. Only in-frame clones appear in the TCRdb table, and some are missing; sequencing was by immunoSEQ multiplex PCR. The table records roughly 97,000 clones, 90% of them present only once. Sequenced material: peripheral blood, taken in the second trimester of pregnancy. The V gene is TRBV5-5, the J gene TRBJ2-7; weak D call: TRBD2 (6 bases). The TCR originated in a female donor in good health, enrolled as a control in a pregnancy study. CDR3 sequence: CASSLASVSYEQYF. The CDR3, as DNA: TGTGCCAGCAGCTTGGCTAGCGTGTCCTACGAGCAGTACTTC.